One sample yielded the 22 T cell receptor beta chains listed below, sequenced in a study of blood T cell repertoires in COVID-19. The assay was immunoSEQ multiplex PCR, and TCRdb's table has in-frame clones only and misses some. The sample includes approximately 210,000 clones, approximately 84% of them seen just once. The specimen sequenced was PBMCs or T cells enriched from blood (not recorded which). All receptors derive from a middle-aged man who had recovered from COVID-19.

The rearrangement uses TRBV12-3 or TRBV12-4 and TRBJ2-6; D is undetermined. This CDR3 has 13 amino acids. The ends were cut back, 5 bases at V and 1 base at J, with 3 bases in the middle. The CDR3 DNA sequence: TGTGCCAGCAGTCAGTCTGGGGCCAACGTCCTGACTTTC. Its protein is CASSQSGANVLTF.

The CDR3 sequence is CAWSVTGIITGELFF. CDR3 DNA sequence: TGTGCCTGGAGTGTCACCGGGATAATCACCGGGGAGCTGTTTTTT. The rearrangement uses TRBV30 and TRBJ2-2; the D gene is possibly TRBD2 (5 bases). The CDR3 runs to 15 residues. Germline V CDR1 and CDR2: GTSNPN, SVGIG (reference sequence). V was shortened by 0 bases and J by 4 bases, with 12 bases between the two germline ends.

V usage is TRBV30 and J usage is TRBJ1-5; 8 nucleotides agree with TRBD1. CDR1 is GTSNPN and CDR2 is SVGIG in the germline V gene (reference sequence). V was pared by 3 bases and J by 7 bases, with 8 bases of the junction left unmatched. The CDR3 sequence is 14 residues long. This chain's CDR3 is CAWRSQGAQQPQHF. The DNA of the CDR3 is TGTGCCTGGAGGTCCCAGGGGGCACAGCAGCCCCAGCATTTT.

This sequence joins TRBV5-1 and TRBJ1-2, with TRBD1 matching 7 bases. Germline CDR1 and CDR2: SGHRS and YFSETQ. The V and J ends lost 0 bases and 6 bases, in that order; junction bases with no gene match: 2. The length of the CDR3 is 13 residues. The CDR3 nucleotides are TGCGCCAGCAGCTTGGAGCAGGGGGATGGCTACACCTTC. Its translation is CASSLEQGDGYTF.

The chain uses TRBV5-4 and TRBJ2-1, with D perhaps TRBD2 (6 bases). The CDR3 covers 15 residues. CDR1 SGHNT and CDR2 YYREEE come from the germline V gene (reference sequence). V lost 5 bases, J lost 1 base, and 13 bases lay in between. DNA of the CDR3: TGTGCCAGCAGGTCGGATAGCGGATCCTACAATGAGCAGTTCTTC. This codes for CASRSDSGSYNEQFF.

This CDR3 is CASSVVGYGYTF. Here the CDR3 DNA reads TGTGCCAGCAGCGTAGTCGGCTATGGCTACACCTTC. The rearrangement uses TRBV9 and TRBJ1-2; D unresolved. V lost 0 bases and J lost 4, with 4 bases in between. From germline, CDR1 is SGDLS and CDR2 YYNGEE. The CDR3 runs to 12 residues.

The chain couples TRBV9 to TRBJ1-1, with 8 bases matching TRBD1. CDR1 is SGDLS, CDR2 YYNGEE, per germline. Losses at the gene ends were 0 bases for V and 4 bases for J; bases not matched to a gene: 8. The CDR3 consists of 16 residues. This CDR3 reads CASSVAPFTGGTEAFF. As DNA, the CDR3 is TGTGCCAGCAGCGTAGCCCCGTTTACAGGGGGCACTGAAGCTTTCTTT. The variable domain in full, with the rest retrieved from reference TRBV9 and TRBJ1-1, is DSGVTQTPKHLITATGQRVTLRCSPRSGDLSVYWYQQSLDQGLQFLIQYYNGEERAKGNILERFSAQQFPDLHSELNLSSLELGDSALYFCASSVAPFTGGTEAFFGQGTRLTVV.

Written as DNA, the CDR3 is TGCGCCAGCAGCCAAGAGCAGGGCAATCAGCCCCAGCATTTT. This translates into CASSQEQGNQPQHF. J is TRBJ1-5 and V is TRBV4-3; D is unclear. Deletions cut 0 bases from V and 2 bases from J, with 5 bases between. The CDR3 runs to 14 residues. CDR1 is LGHNA, CDR2 YSLEER, per germline.

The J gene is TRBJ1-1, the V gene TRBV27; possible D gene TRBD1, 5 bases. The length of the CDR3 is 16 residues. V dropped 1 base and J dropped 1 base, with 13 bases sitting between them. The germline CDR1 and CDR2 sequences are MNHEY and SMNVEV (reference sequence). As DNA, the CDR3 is TGTGCCAGCAGTTTATTTGCGGGACGGAAGAACACTGAAGCTTTCTTT. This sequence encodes CASSLFAGRKNTEAFF.

Here the CDR3 reads CASTRGDGRGVEQYF. CDR3 bases: TGTGCCAGCACCCGGGGGGACGGGAGGGGAGTGGAGCAGTACTTC. V gene TRBV3-1 (or the pseudogene TRBV3-2) combines with J gene TRBJ2-7; 8 nucleotides align to TRBD2. Germline values: CDR1 LGHDT, CDR2 YNNKEL (reference sequence). V shed 7 bases and J 7 bases; nucleotides not matched to a gene: 15. The CDR3 sequence is 15 residues long.

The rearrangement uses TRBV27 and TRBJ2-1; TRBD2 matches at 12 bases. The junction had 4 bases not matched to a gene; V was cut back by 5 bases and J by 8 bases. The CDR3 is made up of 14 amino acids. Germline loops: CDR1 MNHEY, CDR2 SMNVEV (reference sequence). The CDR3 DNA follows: TGTGCCAGCAGTATTCGGACTAGCGGGGATGAGCAGTTCTTC. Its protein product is CASSIRTSGDEQFF.

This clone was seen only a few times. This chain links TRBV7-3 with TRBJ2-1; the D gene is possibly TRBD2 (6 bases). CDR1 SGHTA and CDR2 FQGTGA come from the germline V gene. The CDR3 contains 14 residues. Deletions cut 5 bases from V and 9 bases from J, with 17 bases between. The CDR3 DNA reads TGTGCCAGCAGCCCCGTTGCGGGGTTCGGTGAGCAGTTCTTC. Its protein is CASSPVAGFGEQFF. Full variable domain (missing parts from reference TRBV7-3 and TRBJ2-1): GAGVSQTPSNKVTEKGKYVELRCDPISGHTALYWYRQSLGQGPEFLIYFQGTGAADDSGLPNDRFFAVRPEGSVSTLKIQRTERGDSAVYLCASSPVAGFGEQFFGPGTRLTVL.

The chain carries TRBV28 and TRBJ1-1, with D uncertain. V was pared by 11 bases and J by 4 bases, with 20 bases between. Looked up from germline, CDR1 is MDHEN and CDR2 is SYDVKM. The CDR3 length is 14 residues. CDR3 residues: CAHSLVREGTEAFF. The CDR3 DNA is TGTGCCCACAGTTTGGTTAGGGAGGGCACTGAAGCTTTCTTT.

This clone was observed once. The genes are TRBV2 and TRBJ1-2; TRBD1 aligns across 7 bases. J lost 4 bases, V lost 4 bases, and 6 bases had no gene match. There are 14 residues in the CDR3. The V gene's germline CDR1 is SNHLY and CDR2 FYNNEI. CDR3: CASSADRDGYGYTF. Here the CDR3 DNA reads TGTGCCAGCAGTGCAGACAGGGATGGCTATGGCTACACCTTC.

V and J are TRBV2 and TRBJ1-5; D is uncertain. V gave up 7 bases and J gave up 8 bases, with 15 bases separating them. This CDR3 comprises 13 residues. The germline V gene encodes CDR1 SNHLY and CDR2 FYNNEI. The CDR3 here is CASTWTQAEPQHF. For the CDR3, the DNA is TGTGCCAGCACCTGGACTCAGGCGGAGCCCCAGCATTTT. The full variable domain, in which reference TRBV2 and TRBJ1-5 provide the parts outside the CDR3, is EPEVTQTPSHQVTQMGQEVILRCVPISNHLYFYWYRQILGQKVEFLVSFYNNEISEKSEIFDDQFSVERPDGSNFTLKIRSTKLEDSAMYFCASTWTQAEPQHFGDGTRLSIL.

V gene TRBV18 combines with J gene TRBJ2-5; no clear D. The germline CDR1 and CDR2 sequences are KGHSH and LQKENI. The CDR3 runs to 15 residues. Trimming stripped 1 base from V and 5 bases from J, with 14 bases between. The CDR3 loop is CASSPRPDTRETQYF. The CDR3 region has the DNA TGTGCCAGCTCACCACGCCCCGACACACGGGAGACCCAGTACTTC.

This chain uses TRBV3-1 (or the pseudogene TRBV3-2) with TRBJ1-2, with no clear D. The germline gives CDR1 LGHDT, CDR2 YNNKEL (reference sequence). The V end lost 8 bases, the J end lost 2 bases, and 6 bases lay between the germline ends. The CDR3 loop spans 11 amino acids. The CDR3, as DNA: TGTGCCAGCGGAGGGAACTATGGCTACACCTTC. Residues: CASGGNYGYTF.

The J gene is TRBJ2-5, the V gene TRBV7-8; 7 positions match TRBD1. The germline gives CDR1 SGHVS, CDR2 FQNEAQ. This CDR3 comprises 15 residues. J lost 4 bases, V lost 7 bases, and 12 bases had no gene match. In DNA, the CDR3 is TGTGCCAGCACTCTGATCGAAGGGGGCGCAGAGACCCAGTACTTC. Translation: CASTLIEGGAETQYF.

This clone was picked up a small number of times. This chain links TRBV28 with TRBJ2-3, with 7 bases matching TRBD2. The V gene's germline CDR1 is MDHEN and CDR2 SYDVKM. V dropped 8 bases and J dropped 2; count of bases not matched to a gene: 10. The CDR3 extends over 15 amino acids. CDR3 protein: CASLKTAGYTDTQYF. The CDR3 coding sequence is TGTGCCAGCCTAAAGACAGCGGGATACACAGATACGCAGTATTTT.

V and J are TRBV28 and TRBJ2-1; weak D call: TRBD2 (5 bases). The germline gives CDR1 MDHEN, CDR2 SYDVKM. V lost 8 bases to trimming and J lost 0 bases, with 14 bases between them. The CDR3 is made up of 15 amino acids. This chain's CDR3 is CASWERRSSYNEQFF. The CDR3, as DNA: TGTGCCAGCTGGGAGAGGCGGAGCTCCTACAATGAGCAGTTCTTC.

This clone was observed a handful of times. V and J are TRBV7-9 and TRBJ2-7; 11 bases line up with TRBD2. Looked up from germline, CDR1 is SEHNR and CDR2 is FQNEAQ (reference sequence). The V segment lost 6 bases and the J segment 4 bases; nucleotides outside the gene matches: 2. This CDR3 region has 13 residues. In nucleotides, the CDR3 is TGTGCCAGCAGTCGGACTAGCGGGTACGAGCAGTACTTC. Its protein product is CASSRTSGYEQYF.

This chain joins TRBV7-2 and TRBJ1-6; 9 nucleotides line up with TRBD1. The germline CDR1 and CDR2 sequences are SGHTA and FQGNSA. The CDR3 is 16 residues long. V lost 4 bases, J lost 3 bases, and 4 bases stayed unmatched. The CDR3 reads CASSSKDRGYNSPLHF. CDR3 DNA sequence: TGTGCCAGCAGCTCTAAGGACAGGGGCTATAATTCACCCCTCCACTTT.